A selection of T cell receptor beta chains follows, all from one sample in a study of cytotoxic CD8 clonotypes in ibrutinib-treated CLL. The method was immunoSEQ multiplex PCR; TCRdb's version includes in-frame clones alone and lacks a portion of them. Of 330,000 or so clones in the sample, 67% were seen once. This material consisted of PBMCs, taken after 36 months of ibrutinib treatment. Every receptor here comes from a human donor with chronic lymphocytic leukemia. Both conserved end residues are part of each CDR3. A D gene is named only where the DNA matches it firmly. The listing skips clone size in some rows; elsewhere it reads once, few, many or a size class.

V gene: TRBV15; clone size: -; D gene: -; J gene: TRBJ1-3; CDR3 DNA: TGTGCCACCAGCAGAGATCGTTGGCGCTCTGGAAACACCATATATTTT; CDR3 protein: CATSRDRWRSGNTIYF
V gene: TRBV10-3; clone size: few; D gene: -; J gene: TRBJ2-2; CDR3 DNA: TGTGCCATCAGTCCAGGTAGCTTTCCGTGGGAGCTGTTTTTT; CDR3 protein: CAISPGSFPWELFF
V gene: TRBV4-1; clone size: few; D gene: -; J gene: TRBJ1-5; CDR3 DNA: TGCGCCAGCAGCCAAGAAAGGCGGGCCGACCAGCCCCAGCATTTT; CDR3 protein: CASSQERRADQPQHF
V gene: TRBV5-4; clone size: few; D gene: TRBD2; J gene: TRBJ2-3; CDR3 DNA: TGTGCCAGCAGCACGGGGGGTGGCACAGATACGCAGTATTTT; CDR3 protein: CASSTGGGTDTQYF
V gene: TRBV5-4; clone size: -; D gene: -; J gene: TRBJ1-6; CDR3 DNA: TGTGCCAGCAGCTTGCTGCGGGCCGATAGGCGGAATTCACCCCTCCACTTT; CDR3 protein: CASSLLRADRRNSPLHF
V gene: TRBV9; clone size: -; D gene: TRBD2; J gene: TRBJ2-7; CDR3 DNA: TGTGCCAGCAGCGTAGATTTCGGGGGGACGACTTACGAGCAGTACTTC; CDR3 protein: CASSVDFGGTTYEQYF
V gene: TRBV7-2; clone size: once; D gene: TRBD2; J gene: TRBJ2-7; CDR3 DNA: TGTGCCAGCAGCTTAGCGGCGCGCGGGGGTGGGGCCGAGCAGTACTTC; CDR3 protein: CASSLAARGGGAEQYF
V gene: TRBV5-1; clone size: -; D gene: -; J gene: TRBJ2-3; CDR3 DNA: TGCGCCAGCAGCTTGGAAGAGGCCTACACAGATACGCAGTATTTT; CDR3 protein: CASSLEEAYTDTQYF
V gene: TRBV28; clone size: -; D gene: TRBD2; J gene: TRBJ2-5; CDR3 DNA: TGTGCCAGCACCGGGCGGACTAGCGATATATTCCAAGAGACCCAGTACTTC; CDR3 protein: CASTGRTSDIFQETQYF
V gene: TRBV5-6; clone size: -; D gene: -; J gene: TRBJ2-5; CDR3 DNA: TGTGCCAGCAGCTTGCTTCCTGGGGAGACCCAGTACTTC; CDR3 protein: CASSLLPGETQYF
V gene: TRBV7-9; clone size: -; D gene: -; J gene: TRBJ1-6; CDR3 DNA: TGTGCCAGCAGCTTCGGGAGCTCCTATAATTCACCCCTCCACTTT; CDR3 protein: CASSFGSSYNSPLHF
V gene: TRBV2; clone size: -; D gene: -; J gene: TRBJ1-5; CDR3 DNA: TGTGCCAGCACCACAGGGAGTTTCAATCAGCCCCAGCATTTT; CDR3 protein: CASTTGSFNQPQHF
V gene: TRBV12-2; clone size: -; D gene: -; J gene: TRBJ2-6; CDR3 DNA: TGTGCAAGTCGACCAGGGCCATACTCTGGGGCCAACGTCCTGACTTTC; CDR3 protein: CASRPGPYSGANVLTF
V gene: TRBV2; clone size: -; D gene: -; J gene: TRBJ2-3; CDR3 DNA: TGTGCCAGCAGAAGGAGTGGCACAGATACGCAGTATTTT; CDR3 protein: CASRRSGTDTQYF
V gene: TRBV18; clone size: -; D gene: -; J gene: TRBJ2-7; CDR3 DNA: TGTGCCAGCTCACCTTCCTCCGGGCCATTCTACGAGCAGTACTTC; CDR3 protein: CASSPSSGPFYEQYF
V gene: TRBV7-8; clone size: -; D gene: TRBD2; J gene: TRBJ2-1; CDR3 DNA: TGTGCCAGCAGCTTAGGGGGGACTAGCGGAAATGAGCAGTTCTTC; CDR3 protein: CASSLGGTSGNEQFF
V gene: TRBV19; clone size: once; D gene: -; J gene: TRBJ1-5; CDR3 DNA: TGTGCCAGTAGTTCTCAGGGGCGACAGCCCCAGCATTTT; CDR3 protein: CASSSQGRQPQHF
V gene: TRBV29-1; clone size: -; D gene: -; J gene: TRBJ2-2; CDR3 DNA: TGCAGCGCCGCCGGGGTGGCCACCGGGGAGCTGTTTTTT; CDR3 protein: CSAAGVATGELFF
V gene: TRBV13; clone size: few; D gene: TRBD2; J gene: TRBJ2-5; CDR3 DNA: TGTGCCAGCAGCTTAGGTCTAGCGGCAGAAGAGACCCAGTACTTC; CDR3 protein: CASSLGLAAEETQYF
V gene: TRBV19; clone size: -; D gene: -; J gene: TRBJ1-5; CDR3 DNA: TGTGCCAGTAGTACGCGCCTGCACGGAGGTAGCAATCAGCCCCAGCATTTT; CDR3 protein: CASSTRLHGGSNQPQHF
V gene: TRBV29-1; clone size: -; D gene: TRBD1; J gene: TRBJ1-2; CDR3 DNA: TGCAGCGTTGAAGAGACAGGGGCTTTTAACTATGGCTACACCTTC; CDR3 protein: CSVEETGAFNYGYTF
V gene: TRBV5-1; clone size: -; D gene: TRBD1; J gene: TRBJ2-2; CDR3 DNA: TGCGCCAGCAGCTTGGTGCCCGTAGACAGGGGACTTAACACCGGGGAGCTGTTTTTT; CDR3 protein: CASSLVPVDRGLNTGELFF
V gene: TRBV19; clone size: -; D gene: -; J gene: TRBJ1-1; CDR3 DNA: TGTGCCAGTAGTATTCGTCCAGTCGGGAACACTGAAGCTTTCTTT; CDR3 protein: CASSIRPVGNTEAFF
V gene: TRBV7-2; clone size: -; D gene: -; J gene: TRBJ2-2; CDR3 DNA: TGTGCCAGCAGCCCAGAGAACACCGGGGAGCTGTTTTTT; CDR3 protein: CASSPENTGELFF
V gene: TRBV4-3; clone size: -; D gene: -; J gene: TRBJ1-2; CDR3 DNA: TGCGCCAGCAGCCAAGAACCAGGCGGCTATGGCTACACCTTC; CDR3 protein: CASSQEPGGYGYTF
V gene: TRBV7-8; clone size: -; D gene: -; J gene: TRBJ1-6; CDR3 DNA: TGTGCCAGCAGCTTAGTCCACGGGGGGATTGACTCACCCCTCCACTTT; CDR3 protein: CASSLVHGGIDSPLHF
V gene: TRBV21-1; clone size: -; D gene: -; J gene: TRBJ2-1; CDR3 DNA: TGTGCCAGCAGCCAGAAAGAGGGACCGGGACTAGCGGTCTACAATGAGCAGTTCTTC; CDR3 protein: CASSQKEGPGLAVYNEQFF
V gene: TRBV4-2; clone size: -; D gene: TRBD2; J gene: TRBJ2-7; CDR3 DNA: TGTGCCAGCAGCCAAGGGCTAGCGGGGGGCGAGCAGTACTTC; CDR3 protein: CASSQGLAGGEQYF
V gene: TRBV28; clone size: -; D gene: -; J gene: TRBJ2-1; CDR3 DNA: TGTGCCAGCAGTTCTCGACTCACCTCGAGTTCGGGGTCCTACAATGAGCAGTTCTTC; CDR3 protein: CASSSRLTSSSGSYNEQFF
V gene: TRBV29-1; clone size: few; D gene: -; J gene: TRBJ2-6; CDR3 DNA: TGCAGCGTTGACCGGGTCACTGGGGCCAACGTCCTGACTTTC; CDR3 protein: CSVDRVTGANVLTF
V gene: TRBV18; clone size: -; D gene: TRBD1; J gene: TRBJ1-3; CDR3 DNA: TGTGCCAGCGCTGGGACAGGGAAAGCTGGAAACACCATATATTTT; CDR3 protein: CASAGTGKAGNTIYF
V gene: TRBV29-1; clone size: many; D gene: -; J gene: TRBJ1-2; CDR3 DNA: TGCAGCGTTCTTCGTTGGAGCTATGGCTACACCTTC; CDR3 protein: CSVLRWSYGYTF
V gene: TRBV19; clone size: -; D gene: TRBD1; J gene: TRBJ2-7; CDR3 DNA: TGTGCCAGTAGCGTGGACAGGGGTATTTCCTACGAGCAGTACTTC; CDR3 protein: CASSVDRGISYEQYF
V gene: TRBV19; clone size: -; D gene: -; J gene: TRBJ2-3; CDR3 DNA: TGTGCCAGTAGGGGGGGAAGCCAAATCACAGATACGCAGTATTTT; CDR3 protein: CASRGGSQITDTQYF
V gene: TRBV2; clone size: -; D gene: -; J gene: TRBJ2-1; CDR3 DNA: TGTGCCAGCAGTACCGGGACAACGAATGAGCAGTTCTTC; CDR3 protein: CASSTGTTNEQFF
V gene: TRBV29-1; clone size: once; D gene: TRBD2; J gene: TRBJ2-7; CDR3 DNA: TGCAGCGTTATAGCGGGGGGGTCTTACGAGCAGTACTTC; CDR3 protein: CSVIAGGSYEQYF
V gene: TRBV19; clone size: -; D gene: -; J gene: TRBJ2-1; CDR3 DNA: TGTGCCAGTCGGGCAGTCTTCTCCTACAATGAGCAGTTCTTC; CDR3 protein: CASRAVFSYNEQFF
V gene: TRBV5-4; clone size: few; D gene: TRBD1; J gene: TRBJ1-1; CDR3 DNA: TGTGCCAGCAGCCCTCGCCCCGGGACAGGGCGGGTGAGCACTGAAGCTTTCTTT; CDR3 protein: CASSPRPGTGRVSTEAFF
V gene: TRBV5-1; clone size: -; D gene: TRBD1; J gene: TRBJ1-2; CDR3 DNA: TGCGCCAGCAGCCCCTCTACAGGGGTTGGTAACTATGGCTACACCTTC; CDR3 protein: CASSPSTGVGNYGYTF
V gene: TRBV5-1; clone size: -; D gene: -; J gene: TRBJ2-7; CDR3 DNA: TGCGCCAGCAGCTTGGACCCAGGGGTTGAGCAGTACTTC; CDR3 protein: CASSLDPGVEQYF
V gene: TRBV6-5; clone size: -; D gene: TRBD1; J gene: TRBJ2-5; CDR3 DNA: TGTGCCAGCAGTTACAGGGACAGAACTTCGACCCAGTACTTC; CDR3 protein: CASSYRDRTSTQYF
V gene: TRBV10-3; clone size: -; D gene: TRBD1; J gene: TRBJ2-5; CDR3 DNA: TGTGCCATCAGTGAGTCGCCCAGGGGGCAAGAGACCCAGTACTTC; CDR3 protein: CAISESPRGQETQYF
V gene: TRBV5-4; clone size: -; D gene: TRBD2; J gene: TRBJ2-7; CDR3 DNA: TGTGCCAGCAGCTTGTTCACAAAGCGGGGAAACGAGCAGTACTTC; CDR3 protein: CASSLFTKRGNEQYF
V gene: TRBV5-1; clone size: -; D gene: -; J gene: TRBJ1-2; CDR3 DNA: TGCGCCAGCAGCTTGGCGGACAATTATGGCTACACCTTC; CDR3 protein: CASSLADNYGYTF
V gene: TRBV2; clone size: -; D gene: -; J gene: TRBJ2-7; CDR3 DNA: TGTGCCAGCAGGGGCTTTGGTCGGCTGACCTACGAGCAGTACTTC; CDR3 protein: CASRGFGRLTYEQYF
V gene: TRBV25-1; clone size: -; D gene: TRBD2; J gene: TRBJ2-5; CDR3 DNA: TGTGCCAGCAGTGAAACTAGCGGGATCCAAGAGACCCAGTACTTC; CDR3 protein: CASSETSGIQETQYF
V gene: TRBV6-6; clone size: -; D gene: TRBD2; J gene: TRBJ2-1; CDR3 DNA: TGTGCCAGCAGTCGAGGGACTAGTTCTGAGCAGTTCTTC; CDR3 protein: CASSRGTSSEQFF
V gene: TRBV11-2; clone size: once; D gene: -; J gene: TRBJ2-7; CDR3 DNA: TGTGCCAGCAGCCCCTGGGGGATTTACGAGCAGTACTTC; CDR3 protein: CASSPWGIYEQYF
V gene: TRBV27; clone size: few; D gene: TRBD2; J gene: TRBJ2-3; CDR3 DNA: TGTGCCAGCAGAAAGGGACTAGCGGGAGTGGATACGCAGTATTTT; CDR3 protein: CASRKGLAGVDTQYF
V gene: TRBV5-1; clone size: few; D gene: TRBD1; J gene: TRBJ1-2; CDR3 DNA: TGCGCCAGCAGCTTGAGAGGGGGCCGGTATGGCTACACCTTC; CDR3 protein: CASSLRGGRYGYTF
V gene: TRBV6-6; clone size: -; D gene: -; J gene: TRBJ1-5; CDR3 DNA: TGTGCCAGCAGTTACCCCACCTACCGACGGGAGCCCCAGCATTTT; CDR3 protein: CASSYPTYRREPQHF
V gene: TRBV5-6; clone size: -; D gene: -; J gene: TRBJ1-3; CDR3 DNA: TGTGCCAGCAGCAGAACCCGGATCTCTGGAAACACCATATATTTT; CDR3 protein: CASSRTRISGNTIYF
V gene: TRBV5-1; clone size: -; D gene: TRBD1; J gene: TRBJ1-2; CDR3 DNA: TGCGCCAGCAGCTCGGGACAGGGGCACAATGGCTACACCTTC; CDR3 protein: CASSSGQGHNGYTF
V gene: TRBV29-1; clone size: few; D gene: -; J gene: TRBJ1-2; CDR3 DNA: TGCAGTACCCTCCAGGGGTCCGGCTACACCTTC; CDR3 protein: CSTLQGSGYTF